What follows describes a single TCR beta chain. Extraction of RNA preceded its reverse transcription into cDNA, which served as the sequencing template. The protocol was immunoSEQ multiplex PCR, while the TCRdb copy is restricted to in-frame clones and leaves out a portion. This table holds about 190,000 clones, around three fifths found once. Germline trimming cut 1 base from V and 6 bases from J; bases unmatched to any gene: 11. Germline V gene sequence: CDR1 LGHNA, CDR2 YSLEER. The CDR3 consists of 17 residues. The sample originates from a study of CD8+ T cells in alopecia areata. Treatment indicated: oral pan-JAK inhibitor, 5-10 mg twice daily.

This chain connects TRBV4-3 to TRBJ2-7; 11 bases fit TRBD2. The clonotype was recovered from a human donor with alopecia areata. The material sequenced was CD4+ T cells sorted from blood, taken at week 24, from a patient treated with tofacitinib. The CDR3 coding sequence is TGCGCCAGCAGCCAAGCCATATTAGCGGGGGGGCCGGTCGAGCAGTACTTC. It specifies CASSQAILAGGPVEQYF.